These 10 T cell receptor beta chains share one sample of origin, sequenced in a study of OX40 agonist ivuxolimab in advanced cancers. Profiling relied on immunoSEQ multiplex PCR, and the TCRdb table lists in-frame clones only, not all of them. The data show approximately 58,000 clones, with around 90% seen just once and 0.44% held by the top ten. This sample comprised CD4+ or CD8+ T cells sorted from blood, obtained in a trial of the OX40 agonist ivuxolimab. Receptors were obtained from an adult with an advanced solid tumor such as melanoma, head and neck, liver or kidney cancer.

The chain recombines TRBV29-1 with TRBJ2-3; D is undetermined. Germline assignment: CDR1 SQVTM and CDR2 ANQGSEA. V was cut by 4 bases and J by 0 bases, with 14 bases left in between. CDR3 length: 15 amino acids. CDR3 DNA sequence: TGCAGCGTTGTTCACAGATTGACTAGCACAGATACGCAGTATTTT. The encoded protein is CSVVHRLTSTDTQYF.

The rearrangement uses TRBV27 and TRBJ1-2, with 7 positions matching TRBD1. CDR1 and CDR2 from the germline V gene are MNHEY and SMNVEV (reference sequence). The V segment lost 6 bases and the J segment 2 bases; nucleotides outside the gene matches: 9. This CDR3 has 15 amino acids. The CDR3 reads CASSPTPTGNYGYTF. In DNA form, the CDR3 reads TGTGCCAGCAGCCCAACCCCGACAGGGAACTATGGCTACACCTTC.

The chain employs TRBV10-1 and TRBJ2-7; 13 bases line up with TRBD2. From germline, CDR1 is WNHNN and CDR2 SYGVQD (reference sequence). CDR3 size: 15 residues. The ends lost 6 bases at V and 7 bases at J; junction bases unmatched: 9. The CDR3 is CASSVRTSGSWEQYF. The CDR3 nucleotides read TGCGCCAGCAGCGTCCGGACTAGCGGGAGCTGGGAGCAGTACTTC.

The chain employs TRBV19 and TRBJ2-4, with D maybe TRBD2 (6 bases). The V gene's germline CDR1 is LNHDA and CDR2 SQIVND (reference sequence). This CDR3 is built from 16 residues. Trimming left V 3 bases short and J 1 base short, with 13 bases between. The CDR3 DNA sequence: TGTGCCAGTAGTATTTTTGGAGGGGACGCCAAAAACATTCAGTACTTC. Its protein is CASSIFGGDAKNIQYF.

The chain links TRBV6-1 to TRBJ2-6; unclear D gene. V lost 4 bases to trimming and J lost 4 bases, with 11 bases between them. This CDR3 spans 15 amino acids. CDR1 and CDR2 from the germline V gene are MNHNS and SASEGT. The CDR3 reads CASSAPWAGANVLTF. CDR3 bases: TGTGCCAGCAGTGCCCCCTGGGCCGGGGCCAACGTCCTGACTTTC.

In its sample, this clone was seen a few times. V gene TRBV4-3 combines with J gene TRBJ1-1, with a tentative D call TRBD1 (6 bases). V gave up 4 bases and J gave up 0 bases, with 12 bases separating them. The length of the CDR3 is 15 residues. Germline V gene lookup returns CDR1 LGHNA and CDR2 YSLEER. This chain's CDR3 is CASSPSDSLNTEAFF. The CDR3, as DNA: TGCGCCAGCAGCCCATCGGACAGCTTGAACACTGAAGCTTTCTTT.

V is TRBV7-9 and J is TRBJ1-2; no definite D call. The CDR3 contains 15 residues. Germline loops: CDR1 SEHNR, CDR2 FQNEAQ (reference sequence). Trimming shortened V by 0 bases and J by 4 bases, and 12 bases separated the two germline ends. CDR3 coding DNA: TGTGCCAGCAGCTTAGCCGGCAGAGAGTCCTATGGCTACACCTTC. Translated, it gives CASSLAGRESYGYTF.

CDR3 nucleotide sequence: TGTGCCTGGAGTGTGACAGGGGGGTACTATGGCTACACCTTC. Translated: CAWSVTGGYYGYTF. V and J are TRBV30 and TRBJ1-2; 9 bases align to TRBD1. This CDR3 has 14 residues. Looked up from germline, CDR1 is GTSNPN and CDR2 is SVGIG (reference sequence). J gave up 3 bases and V 0 bases, and 2 bases lay outside the gene matches.

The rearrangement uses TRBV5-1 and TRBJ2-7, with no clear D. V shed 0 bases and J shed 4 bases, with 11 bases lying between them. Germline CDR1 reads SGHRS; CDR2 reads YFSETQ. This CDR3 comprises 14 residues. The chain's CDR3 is CASSLETAQYEQYF. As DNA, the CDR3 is TGCGCCAGCAGCTTGGAGACGGCTCAGTACGAGCAGTACTTC.

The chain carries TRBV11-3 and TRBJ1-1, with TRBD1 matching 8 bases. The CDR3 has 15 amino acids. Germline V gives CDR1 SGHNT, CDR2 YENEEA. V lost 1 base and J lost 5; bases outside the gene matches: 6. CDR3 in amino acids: CASSLGGTGRTEAFF. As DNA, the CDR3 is TGTGCCAGCAGCTTAGGGGGGACAGGTAGAACTGAAGCTTTCTTT.